This T cell receptor (beta chain) was obtained from a study of cytomegalovirus exposure and HLA in healthy donors. Here immunoSEQ multiplex PCR was the method, and the copy in TCRdb shows in-frame clones only, minus some. The sample carries 150,000 to 200,000 clones, around 90% recorded once. The germline V and J ends were trimmed by 3 bases and 2 bases, with 10 bases remaining between them. There are 14 residues in the CDR3. Germline V lookup: CDR1 SEHNR, CDR2 FQNEAQ (reference sequence). This receptor was identified in a woman between 18 and 30 years old in good health and CMV-seropositive. The specimen sequenced was PBMCs. The chain couples TRBV7-9 to TRBJ1-2; D uncertain. This CDR3 is CASSFPGPNYGYTF. CDR3 in DNA: TGTGCCAGCAGCTTCCCAGGCCCGAACTATGGCTACACCTTC.